These T cell receptor beta chains were read from a single sample in a study of control samples from healthy donors and cancer patients. Profiling relied on immunoSEQ multiplex PCR, and the TCRdb table lists in-frame clones only, not all of them. The sample carries 35,000 to 40,000 clones, approximately 82% recorded once. Specimen: PBMCs. The receptors come from a woman in her fifties or sixties with lung cancer. The CDR3 runs from the conserved cysteine through the conserved F or W. Each record gives: V gene, D gene, J gene, clone size, CDR3 protein, CDR3 DNA. D genes are given only for firm matches. Not all rows give a size; the values are once, few, many and, for expanded clones, a class.

TRBV6-1	.	TRBJ1-1	.	CASSDQGTEAFF	TGTGCCAGCAGTGATCAAGGAACTGAAGCTTTCTTT
TRBV18	.	TRBJ1-1	.	CASSPPGTDKNTEAFF	TGTGCCAGCTCACCCCCTGGGACTGACAAGAACACTGAAGCTTTCTTT
TRBV5-1	.	TRBJ2-3	once	CASSFPGEDTQYF	TGCGCCAGCAGCTTCCCGGGGGAGGATACGCAGTATTTT
TRBV18	.	TRBJ1-1	.	CASSRDGELRKMNTEAFF	TGTGCCAGCTCCCGCGACGGGGAGCTAAGGAAGATGAACACTGAAGCTTTCTTT
TRBV19	TRBD1	TRBJ1-1	once	CASSILQGAGEAFF	TGTGCCAGTAGTATTTTACAGGGGGCGGGTGAAGCTTTCTTT
TRBV19	.	TRBJ1-2	.	CASKRYGYTF	TGTGCCAGTAAGAGGTATGGCTACACCTTC
TRBV9	TRBD2	TRBJ2-7	.	CASSVAGTPRGVSEQYF	TGTGCCAGCAGCGTAGCTGGAACGCCGCGGGGGGTTAGCGAGCAGTACTTC
TRBV7-9	TRBD2	TRBJ2-7	.	CASSLGATSGVEQYF	TGTGCCAGCAGCTTAGGGGCGACTAGCGGGGTGGAGCAGTACTTC
TRBV7-2	.	TRBJ1-1	.	CASSLGGGTEAFF	TGTGCCAGCAGCTTAGGCGGGGGCACTGAAGCTTTCTTT
TRBV6-5	.	TRBJ1-2	.	CASSYQGNDYGYTF	TGTGCCAGCTCATATCAGGGAAACGACTATGGCTACACCTTC
TRBV5-1	.	TRBJ1-1	.	CASSRDSTNTEAFF	TGCGCCAGCAGCAGGGACTCAACGAACACTGAAGCTTTCTTT
TRBV18	.	TRBJ1-1	.	CASSPLRGEAFF	TGTGCCAGCTCACCTCTCCGGGGTGAAGCTTTCTTT
TRBV5-4	TRBD1	TRBJ2-1	.	CASSEGQGVSSYNEQFF	TGTGCCAGCAGCGAGGGACAGGGGGTAAGCTCCTACAATGAGCAGTTCTTC
TRBV7-8	TRBD1	TRBJ2-7	.	CASSFGQGEKYF	TGTGCCAGCAGCTTCGGACAGGGAGAAAAGTACTTC
TRBV7-2	TRBD2	TRBJ2-7	.	CASSVRLAGTSEQYF	TGTGCCAGCAGCGTCCGACTAGCGGGAACGTCCGAGCAGTACTTC
TRBV7-7	.	TRBJ2-1	.	CASSPGQLSYNEQFF	TGTGCCAGCAGCCCTGGACAGCTCTCCTACAATGAGCAGTTCTTC
TRBV7-9	.	TRBJ2-2	.	CASSPTGWELFF	TGTGCCAGCAGCCCTACAGGGTGGGAGCTGTTTTTT
TRBV19	.	TRBJ1-1	.	CASSIERNTEAFF	TGTGCCAGTAGTATTGAACGGAACACTGAAGCTTTCTTT
TRBV7-2	.	TRBJ2-5	.	CASSLGQQETQYF	TGTGCCAGCAGCCTCGGACAGCAAGAGACCCAGTACTTC
TRBV11-2	.	TRBJ1-2	.	CASSLDLTGRRGGYTF	TGTGCCAGCAGCTTAGATCTTACGGGGCGGCGAGGTGGCTACACCTTC
TRBV24-1	.	TRBJ1-2	.	CATSDFQGEGYTF	TGTGCCACCAGTGATTTCCAGGGAGAAGGCTACACCTTC
TRBV9	TRBD1	TRBJ1-5	.	CASSASPGQGPDSNQPQHF	TGTGCCAGCAGCGCAAGTCCGGGACAGGGGCCCGATAGCAATCAGCCCCAGCATTTT
TRBV7-2	.	TRBJ2-3	.	CASSLVLGGATDTQYF	TGTGCCAGCAGCTTAGTCCTGGGGGGAGCCACAGATACGCAGTATTTT
TRBV10-2	.	TRBJ1-2	.	CASGDWGDSQGGYTF	TGCGCCAGCGGAGATTGGGGCGATTCTCAGGGCGGCTACACCTTC